Following are 16 T cell receptor beta chains from one sample sequenced in a study of blood T cell repertoires in COVID-19. Here immunoSEQ multiplex PCR was the method, and the copy in TCRdb shows in-frame clones only, minus some. The table has about 47,000 clones, less than 95% seen once. Sequencing was done on a sample of peripheral blood. These receptors were taken from a man aged 65 to 85 with active COVID-19.

The chain joins TRBV27 to TRBJ1-1; perhaps TRBD1 as D (5 bases). Germline CDR1 and CDR2: MNHEY and SMNVEV (reference sequence). V gave up 1 base and J gave up 0 bases, with 15 bases separating them. The CDR3 extends over 17 amino acids. This CDR3 is CASSLFGEGRMNTEAFF. The CDR3 DNA sequence: TGTGCCAGCAGTTTATTCGGGGAGGGGAGAATGAACACTGAAGCTTTCTTT.

J is TRBJ1-2 and V is TRBV30, with 7 bases aligning to TRBD1. Germline trimming cut 0 bases from V and 0 bases from J; bases unmatched to any gene: 10. The CDR3 runs 17 residues. The germline V gene encodes CDR1 GTSNPN and CDR2 SVGIG (reference sequence). For the CDR3, the DNA is TGTGCCTGGAGTGTAAGGGGGACAGTAGCCTCTAACTATGGCTACACCTTC. It encodes CAWSVRGTVASNYGYTF.

J is TRBJ1-1 and V is TRBV7-9, with D perhaps TRBD1 (5 bases). This CDR3 comprises 13 residues. CDR1 is SEHNR, CDR2 FQNEAQ, per germline (reference sequence). V dropped 5 bases and J dropped 0 bases, with 7 bases sitting between them. CDR3 DNA: TGTGCCAGCAGCCTACAGGTGAACACTGAAGCTTTCTTT. Residues: CASSLQVNTEAFF.

The CDR3 DNA sequence: TGTGCCAGCAGTGAAGCTGGACTAGCCTTCTCCTACGAGCAGTACTTC. Translating it yields CASSEAGLAFSYEQYF. The J gene is TRBJ2-7, the V gene TRBV6-1, with TRBD2 identical over 8 bases. CDR3 size: 16 residues. Germline CDR1 is MNHNS and CDR2 is SASEGT. After removal of 0 bases from V and 0 bases from J, the junction contained 4 bases not matched to a gene.

CDR3 sequence reads: CATSDQRTGSNYGYTF. CDR3 nucleotide sequence: TGTGCCACCAGTGACCAACGGACAGGGAGTAACTATGGCTACACCTTC. V usage is TRBV24-1 and J usage is TRBJ1-2; 8 bases match TRBD1. Trimming at V came to 4 bases and at J to 1 base, leaving 7 bases not matched to a gene. The CDR3 length is 16 residues. The germline CDR1 and CDR2 sequences are KGHDR and SFDVKD.

The chain has TRBV19 and TRBJ2-3; D is ambiguous. This CDR3 has 15 amino acids. Germline loops: CDR1 LNHDA, CDR2 SQIVND (reference sequence). V was cut by 2 bases and J by 2 bases, with 11 bases left in between. The CDR3 DNA is TGTGCCAGTAGTATACGTCGGCAGGCCACAGATACGCAGTATTTT. Translation gives CASSIRRQATDTQYF.

The chain is built from TRBV27 and TRBJ1-4; TRBD1 aligns across 9 bases. Germline V gene sequence: CDR1 MNHEY, CDR2 SMNVEV (reference sequence). CDR3 length: 15 amino acids. Trimming cost V 3 bases and J 7 bases; bases outside gene matches: 6. This CDR3 is CASSLGTGRVEKLFF. Here the CDR3 DNA reads TGTGCCAGCAGTTTGGGGACAGGGAGGGTTGAAAAACTGTTTTTT.

V is TRBV7-9 and J is TRBJ1-3; D is ambiguous. Germline CDR1 SEHNR, CDR2 FQNEAQ (reference sequence). V dropped 10 bases and J dropped 2 bases, with 12 bases sitting between them. The CDR3 is made up of 13 amino acids. Here the CDR3 DNA reads TGTGCCATTAGACCCGGAGCTGGAAACACCATATATTTT. Its translation is CAIRPGAGNTIYF.

This clone came up once. V usage is TRBV29-1 and J usage is TRBJ2-3; 9 bases line up with TRBD1. This CDR3 comprises 13 residues. V was pared by 3 bases and J by 6 bases, with 4 bases of the junction left unmatched. The germline V gene has CDR1 SQVTM and CDR2 ANQGSEA. This CDR3 reads CSVEDRGRDTQYF. The CDR3 DNA reads TGCAGCGTTGAGGACAGGGGTCGCGATACGCAGTATTTT.

This clone has only one observation. Written as DNA, the CDR3 is TGCGCCAGCAGCTTGAGACAGACTAATTCACCCCTCCACTTT. This codes for CASSLRQTNSPLHF. The chain recombines TRBV5-1 with TRBJ1-6; the D gene is possibly TRBD1 (5 bases). Between the trimmed V and J ends, which lost 1 base and 6 bases, there was a span of 8 bases. The CDR3 runs to 14 residues. The V gene's germline CDR1 is SGHRS and CDR2 YFSETQ.

The chain carries TRBV29-1 and TRBJ2-3; TRBD2 matches 11 bases. Germline CDR1 and CDR2: SQVTM and ANQGSEA. The CDR3 loop spans 16 amino acids. The J segment lost 5 bases and the V segment lost 3 bases, leaving 10 bases of the junction unmatched. CDR3 in amino acids: CSVEIAGGFGGDTQYF. CDR3 nucleotide sequence: TGCAGCGTTGAGATAGCGGGGGGGTTTGGAGGAGATACGCAGTATTTT.

V and J are TRBV30 and TRBJ2-5; D is uncertain. Trimming took off 3 bases at V and 5 bases at J, with 7 bases between the two ends. This CDR3 is 11 amino acids long. CDR1 is GTSNPN, CDR2 SVGIG, per germline (reference sequence). The DNA of the CDR3 is TGTGCCTGGAGGCCTGAGGAGACCCAGTACTTC. Protein product: CAWRPEETQYF.

V and J are TRBV5-1 and TRBJ1-3; D might be TRBD1 (5 bases). The CDR3 length is 13 residues. CDR1 is SGHRS and CDR2 is YFSETQ in the germline V gene. Trimming left V 5 bases short and J 5 bases short, with 11 bases between. The CDR3 here is CASSRDLRNTIYF. Written as DNA, the CDR3 is TGCGCCAGCAGTCGGGACTTACGAAACACCATATATTTT. The full variable domain, its missing parts supplied by reference TRBV5-1 and TRBJ1-3, is KAGVTQTPRYLIKTRGQQVTLSCSPISGHRSVSWYQQTPGQGLQFLFEYFSETQRNKGNFPGRFSGRQFSNSRSEMNVSTLELGDSALYLCASSRDLRNTIYFGEGSWLTVV.

The chain links TRBV5-4 to TRBJ2-5; the match to TRBD2 covers 8 bases. The CDR3 is made up of 16 amino acids. Losses at the gene ends were 4 bases for V and 0 bases for J; bases not matched to a gene: 8. Germline-derived CDR1 and CDR2 are SGHNT and YYREEE (reference sequence). The CDR3: CASSLPGLVYQETQYF. The CDR3 region has the DNA TGTGCCAGCAGCCTCCCGGGACTAGTGTACCAAGAGACCCAGTACTTC.

The V and J genes are TRBV5-1 and TRBJ2-1; 9 bases align to TRBD2. V lost 3 bases and J lost 8; bases outside the gene matches: 6. The CDR3 has 14 amino acids. The germline V gene has CDR1 SGHRS and CDR2 YFSETQ. CDR3: CASSSGLALDEQFF. The CDR3 nucleotides read TGCGCCAGCAGCTCGGGACTAGCTCTCGATGAGCAGTTCTTC.

The gene calls are TRBV27 and TRBJ1-1; D may be TRBD1 (5 bases). The germline V gene encodes CDR1 MNHEY and CDR2 SMNVEV (reference sequence). The CDR3 is 16 residues long. V was clipped by 6 bases and J by 0 bases, with 17 bases between them. The DNA for the CDR3 is TGTGCCAGCAGGAGAACTCGACAGCGCATGAACACTGAAGCTTTCTTT. Translation gives CASRRTRQRMNTEAFF.